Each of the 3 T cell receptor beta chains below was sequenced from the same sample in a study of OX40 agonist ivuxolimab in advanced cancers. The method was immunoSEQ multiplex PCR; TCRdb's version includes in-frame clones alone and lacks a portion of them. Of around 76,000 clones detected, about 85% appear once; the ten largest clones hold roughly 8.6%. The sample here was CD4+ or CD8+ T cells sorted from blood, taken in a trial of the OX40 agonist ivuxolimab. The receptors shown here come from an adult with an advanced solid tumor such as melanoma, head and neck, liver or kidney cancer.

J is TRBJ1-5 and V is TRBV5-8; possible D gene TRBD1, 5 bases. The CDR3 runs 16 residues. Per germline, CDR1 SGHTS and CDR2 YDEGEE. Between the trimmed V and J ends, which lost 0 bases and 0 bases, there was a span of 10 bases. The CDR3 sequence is CASSLGGTASNQPQHF. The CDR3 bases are TGTGCCAGCAGCTTGGGGGGGACTGCTAGCAATCAGCCCCAGCATTTT. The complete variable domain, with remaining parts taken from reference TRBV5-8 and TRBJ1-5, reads EAGVTQSPTHLIKTRGQQATLRCSPISGHTSVYWYQQALGLGLQFLLWYDEGEERNRGNFPPRFSGRQFPNYSSELNVNALELEDSALYLCASSLGGTASNQPQHFGDGTRLSIL.

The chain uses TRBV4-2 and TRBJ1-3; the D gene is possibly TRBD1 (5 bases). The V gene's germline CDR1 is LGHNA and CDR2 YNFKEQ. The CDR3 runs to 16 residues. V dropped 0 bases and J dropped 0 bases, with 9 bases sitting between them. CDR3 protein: CASSQDLGTSGNTIYF. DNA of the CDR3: TGTGCCAGCAGCCAAGATTTGGGGACCTCTGGAAACACCATATATTTT.

CDR3 sequence reads: CASSLNTDTQYF. CDR3 coding DNA: TGTGCCAGCAGTCTTAACACAGATACGCAGTATTTT. The V gene is TRBV9, the J gene TRBJ2-3; D gene uncertain. From germline, CDR1 is SGDLS and CDR2 YYNGEE. This CDR3 is built from 12 residues. Trimming cost V 5 bases and J 2 bases, with 6 bases left between them.